This TCR beta chain was documented in a study of blood T cell repertoires in COVID-19. Looking at the study overall: The United States, Italy and Spain were the sources of the acute and convalescent COVID-19 samples. Nucleic acid was either cDNA or gDNA, and it came from T cells, B-cell-depleted T cells, or PBMCs.

In the original analysis: For nucleated cells, counts were estimated from reference gene primer amplification. Here immunoSEQ multiplex PCR was the method, and the copy in TCRdb shows in-frame clones only, minus some. V, J and clone size reflect that table, while D and trimming were determined from the DNA. The table shows under 200,000 clones, with 87% occurring only once. The CDR3 runs 13 residues. CDR1 and CDR2 (germline): LNHDA, SQIVND (reference sequence). Trimming stripped 6 bases from V and 5 bases from J, with 10 bases between. The count of this clone is one. This CDR3 is also generated by other DNA sequences in the sample.

The sequenced material came from peripheral blood. V usage is TRBV19 and J usage is TRBJ2-2; tentative D call: TRBD2 (5 bases). This TCR was sampled from an older woman who had recovered from COVID-19. In DNA form, the CDR3 reads TGTGCCAGTAGCCCCTCGGGGACCGGGGAGCTGTTTTTT. Its protein product is CASSPSGTGELFF. The full variable domain, with the rest looked up from reference TRBV19 and TRBJ2-2, is DGGITQSPKYLFRKEGQNVTLSCEQNLNHDAMYWYRQDPGQGLRLIYYSQIVNDFQKGDIAEGYSVSREKKESFPLTVTSAQKNPTAFYLCASSPSGTGELFFGEGSRLTVL.